This T cell receptor (beta chain) came from a study of control samples from healthy donors and cancer patients. The protocol was immunoSEQ multiplex PCR, while the TCRdb copy is restricted to in-frame clones and leaves out a portion. The sample consists of 150,000 or so clones, roughly 93% of them appearing once. V was clipped by 0 bases and J by 8 bases, with 12 bases between them. The CDR3 is 15 amino acids. Germline-derived CDR1 and CDR2 are SGHNT and YYREEE (reference sequence). This TCR was sampled from an older woman in good health. V and J are TRBV5-4 and TRBJ1-6; no clear D gene. The sample comprised blood. The CDR3 coding sequence is TGTGCCAGCAGCTTGGAGCGAGGGTCCCATTCACCCCTCCACTTT. Protein sequence: CASSLERGSHSPLHF.